Sequencing of this T cell receptor beta chain was carried out in a study of type 1 regulatory T cells. The overall study: T-allo10 is a Tr1-enriched, alloantigen-specific CD4 T cell product made in vitro.

The germline V and J ends were trimmed by 8 bases and 5 bases, with 16 bases remaining between them. Germline assignment: CDR1 SGHTA and CDR2 FQGNSA. The CDR3 sequence is 13 residues long. Concerning this clonotype itself: What it binds is unknown.

TCRdb independently ran MiXCR on the reads; one entry per CDR3 protein. The sample holds more than 20,000 distinct CDR3 sequences, approximately 77% seen once. The graft donor-derived T-allo10 cells reportedly recognize host alloantigens, are anergic, and suppress alloantigen-specifically. The origin of this receptor is a human donor in good health. J is TRBJ2-7 and V is TRBV7-2, with a weak D call TRBD2 (7 bases). The specimen sequenced was cultured T cells, either the whole culture or a sorted T cell fraction (not recorded which). Noted subset: Tr1-enriched cell product generated in vitro against host alloantigens. The CDR3 region is CASGGASHHEQYF. Here the CDR3 DNA reads TGTGCCAGCGGGGGGGCCAGCCACCACGAGCAGTACTTC.